Sequencing of this T cell receptor beta chain was carried out in a study of T cell responses to AZD1222 COVID-19 vaccine. Here immunoSEQ multiplex PCR was the method, and the copy in TCRdb shows in-frame clones only, minus some. The sample carries 75,000 to 85,000 clones, about 85% recorded once. V was cut by 3 bases and J by 3 bases, with 8 bases left in between. Germline V CDR1 and CDR2: KGHSH, LQKENI. This CDR3 has 13 residues. The chain employs TRBV18 and TRBJ1-1; D gene uncertain. The specimen comprised peripheral blood, sampled on day 0 of AZD1222 vaccination. The receptor's source is an adult in good health. The chain's CDR3 is CASSPTADTEAFF. As DNA, the CDR3 is TGTGCCAGCTCACCTACGGCGGACACTGAAGCTTTCTTT.